This T cell receptor beta chain was found in a study of response to subunit inactivated influenza vaccine. The study, taken as a whole, reports: Authors suggested seasonal influenza vaccinations each recruit few new T cells.

This clonotype was counted a few times. Antigen unknown. The CDR3 length is 15 residues. With 1 base removed from V and 3 bases from J, the gap between germline ends came to 11 bases. TCRdb fed the RT-PCR reads into MiXCR, producing one record per CDR3 protein. The sample records 250,000 to 350,000 distinct CDR3 sequences, approximately 20% being singletons. The TCR comes from a man between 50 and 70 years old who received an inactivated influenza vaccine. The rearrangement joins TRBV12-3 or TRBV12-4 to TRBJ2-3, with D perhaps TRBD2 (6 bases). Sequences were derived from PBMCs from blood, sampled 21 months after vaccination. The CDR3 coding sequence is TGTGCCAGCAGTTTAGGCGGGGCCAGGACAGATACGCAGTATTTT. Protein sequence: CASSLGGARTDTQYF.